The T cell receptor beta chain described here comes from a study of tumor and adjacent non-tumor tissue in lung cancer. This clonotype was detected a few times. A much larger clone lies a single base off, so this may be a read error. No cell sorting was done before RNA was extracted from the tissue. Distant lung tissue was collected more than 3 cm away from the tumor edge. Trimming took 4 bases from V and 12 from J; bases not matched to a gene: 23. The CDR3 runs 18 residues. Germline-derived CDR1 and CDR2 are DFQATT and SNEGSKA (reference sequence). Three rounds of nested PCR, following a modified ARM-PCR protocol, produced the TCRbeta library. TCRdb reprocessed the multiplex PCR reads with MiXCR, giving one entry per CDR3 protein. The table records 60,000 to 70,000 distinct CDR3 sequences, around 80% of them present only once.

Sequenced sample: distant non-tumor lung tissue. The sequence was collected from a man in his 60s with non-small cell lung cancer. V gene TRBV20-1 combines with J gene TRBJ2-1, with TRBD2 matching 11 bases. CDR3 sequence (DNA): TGCAGTGCTATTTCCCCCCTCGGACTTAGCGGGAGGGCTTTTGTGCAGTTCTTC. Protein: CSAISPLGLSGRAFVQFF.